The 22 T cell receptor beta chains reported below all come from one sample, sequenced in a study of blood T cell repertoires in COVID-19. Data came from immunoSEQ multiplex PCR; TCRdb stores just in-frame clones and leaves some out. The sample records 250,000 or so clones, nearly 90% being singletons. The sequenced material came from peripheral blood. The receptor set was obtained from a young woman with acute or convalescent COVID-19.

The rearrangement uses TRBV24-1 and TRBJ1-5, with D possibly TRBD1 on 5 matching bases. Germline V gene data show CDR1 as KGHDR and CDR2 as SFDVKD. Trimming pared 4 bases from V and 7 bases from J, leaving 13 bases between. The CDR3 is 14 amino acids. As DNA, the CDR3 is TGTGCCACCAGTGAGGGGACTACAACCCAGCCCCAGCATTTT. Its translation: CATSEGTTTQPQHF.

The chain links TRBV19 to TRBJ2-1; D possibly corresponds to TRBD2 (6 bases). The CDR3 extends over 14 amino acids. Germline CDR1 LNHDA, CDR2 SQIVND (reference sequence). Deletions cut 10 bases from V and 4 bases from J, with 17 bases between. The CDR3 DNA reads as TGTGCCACCACGGACGGGAGTAGGTACAATGAGCAGTTCTTC. Amino acids: CATTDGSRYNEQFF.

The V gene is TRBV5-1, the J gene TRBJ2-7, with TRBD2 matching 9 bases. The CDR3 contains 14 residues. In germline, CDR1 is SGHRS, CDR2 YFSETQ. The trim removed 2 bases at V and 6 bases at J, leaving 6 bases unmatched. The CDR3 DNA follows: TGCGCCAGCAGCTTAGCCGGGACTAGCTCCGAGCAGTACTTC. Its protein is CASSLAGTSSEQYF.

The chain links TRBV19 to TRBJ1-6; possibly TRBD1 for D (5 bases). The CDR3 spans 15 residues. CDR1 LNHDA and CDR2 SQIVND come from the germline V gene (reference sequence). Between the trimmed V and J ends, which lost 1 base and 12 bases, there was a span of 16 bases. The CDR3 DNA reads TGTGCCAGTAGTATAGGGGTGGGGCAGGCGGAACCCCTCCACTTT. Encoded protein: CASSIGVGQAEPLHF.

This clone has more than one count but fewer than ten. The J gene is TRBJ1-1, the V gene TRBV19; 7 bases are a match to TRBD1. The V segment lost 6 bases and the J segment 3 bases; nucleotides outside the gene matches: 7. This CDR3 has 14 amino acids. Germline CDR1 LNHDA, CDR2 SQIVND (reference sequence). CDR3 in amino acids: CASSTGDGYTEAFF. CDR3 DNA: TGTGCCAGTAGCACAGGGGATGGGTACACTGAAGCTTTCTTT.

CDR3 in amino acids: CASRTRTGWTEAFF. The CDR3 DNA reads TGTGCCAGCAGGACTAGGACAGGGTGGACTGAAGCTTTCTTT. The gene calls are TRBV6-5 and TRBJ1-1; 8 bases are shared with TRBD1. Germline assignment: CDR1 MNHEY and CDR2 SVGAGI. This CDR3 has 14 residues. V was clipped by 6 bases and J by 5 bases; unmatched bases: 8.

The CDR3 sequence is CASSIGQANYGYTF. CDR3 nucleotides: TGTGCCAGTAGTATAGGGCAGGCGAACTATGGCTACACCTTC. The rearrangement joins TRBV19 to TRBJ1-2, with D uncertain. Germline CDR1 is LNHDA and CDR2 is SQIVND (reference sequence). The V and J ends lost 1 base and 2 bases respectively, with 8 bases between them. The CDR3 runs to 14 residues. The whole variable domain, filled in from reference TRBV19 and TRBJ1-2, reads DGGITQSPKYLFRKEGQNVTLSCEQNLNHDAMYWYRQDPGQGLRLIYYSQIVNDFQKGDIAEGYSVSREKKESFPLTVTSAQKNPTAFYLCASSIGQANYGYTFGSGTRLTVV.

The sample holds one count of this clone. The chain employs TRBV29-1 and TRBJ2-7, with TRBD1 as a possible D gene (5 bases). V was shortened by 5 bases and J by 1 base, with 18 bases between the two germline ends. The CDR3 extends over 15 amino acids. Germline CDR1 is SQVTM and CDR2 is ANQGSEA. CDR3 loop: CSVKNTGSHSYEQYF. The DNA for the CDR3 is TGCAGCGTTAAAAATACAGGATCCCATTCCTACGAGCAGTACTTC.

The table lists this clone with a count of one. This CDR3 is CASSTHLELFF. For the CDR3, the DNA is TGTGCCAGTAGTACGCACTTGGAGCTGTTTTTT. The chain is built from TRBV19 and TRBJ2-2; the D is unclear. Germline V gene lookup returns CDR1 LNHDA and CDR2 SQIVND (reference sequence). This CDR3 spans 11 amino acids. Deletions cut 4 bases from V and 10 bases from J, with 7 bases between.

This clone is a singleton in its sample. This chain connects TRBV5-5 to TRBJ1-6; D gene unclear. CDR3 length equals 15 residues. Germline CDR1 and CDR2: SGHKS and YYEKEE (reference sequence). V was trimmed by 3 bases and J by 7 bases, leaving 14 bases between them. CDR3 nucleotide sequence: TGTGCCAGCAGCTGGGTGGACGGGAAAAATTCACCCCTCCACTTT. Protein product: CASSWVDGKNSPLHF.

The rearrangement links TRBV5-1 to TRBJ2-2; 8 bases are shared with TRBD2. The CDR3 is 17 amino acids. With 0 bases clipped from V and 0 bases from J, the junction kept 4 bases outside the gene matches. CDR1 is SGHRS, CDR2 YFSETQ, per germline. The CDR3 sequence: CASSLVGLAANTGELFF. Here the CDR3 DNA reads TGCGCCAGCAGCTTGGTTGGACTAGCTGCGAACACCGGGGAGCTGTTTTTT.

The chain uses TRBV18 and TRBJ2-5; perhaps TRBD2 as D (5 bases). CDR1 is KGHSH and CDR2 is LQKENI in the germline V gene. This CDR3 region has 13 residues. Trimming took off 3 bases at V and 2 bases at J, with 7 bases between the two ends. The CDR3: CASSPPGQETQYF. CDR3 sequence (DNA): TGTGCCAGCTCACCCCCGGGGCAAGAGACCCAGTACTTC.

This clone has a single count. This chain connects TRBV5-1 to TRBJ1-2; unclear D gene. Per the germline V gene, CDR1 is SGHRS and CDR2 is YFSETQ. The CDR3 has 13 residues. Trimming shortened V by 1 base and J by 7 bases, and 11 bases separated the two germline ends. The CDR3 reads CASSLPGSGGYTF. Written as DNA, the CDR3 is TGCGCCAGCAGCTTGCCTGGGTCGGGTGGCTACACCTTC. The whole variable domain, remainder taken from reference TRBV5-1 and TRBJ1-2, is KAGVTQTPRYLIKTRGQQVTLSCSPISGHRSVSWYQQTPGQGLQFLFEYFSETQRNKGNFPGRFSGRQFSNSRSEMNVSTLELGDSALYLCASSLPGSGGYTFGSGTRLTVV.

This clone was picked up one time. The chain has TRBV7-9 and TRBJ1-1, with 8 bases identical to TRBD1. V gave up 0 bases and J gave up 1 base; unmatched junction bases: 4. CDR1 SEHNR and CDR2 FQNEAQ come from the germline V gene (reference sequence). The CDR3 has 16 residues. The CDR3 sequence: CASSLASGGRNTEAFF. The CDR3 bases are TGTGCCAGCAGCTTAGCTTCAGGGGGCCGGAACACTGAAGCTTTCTTT.

V and J are TRBV30 and TRBJ1-1, with a possible D match to TRBD1 (5 bases). CDR1 is GTSNPN, CDR2 SVGIG, per germline (reference sequence). V shed 3 bases and J shed 4 bases, with 9 bases lying between them. This CDR3 region has 12 residues. The CDR3 region has the DNA TGTGCCTGGAGGACAGACGTCACTGAAGCTTTCTTT. Its protein is CAWRTDVTEAFF.

This chain links TRBV7-2 with TRBJ1-2; 7 bases map to TRBD1. The CDR3 contains 14 residues. Germline values: CDR1 SGHTA, CDR2 FQGNSA. The V segment lost 0 bases and the J segment 7 bases; nucleotides outside the gene matches: 5. The CDR3 region has the DNA TGTGCCAGCAGCTTAGCGACAGGGAGGTCTGGCTACACCTTC. This gives the protein CASSLATGRSGYTF.

V is TRBV5-4 and J is TRBJ2-2; D gene uncertain. V was cut by 0 bases and J by 7 bases, with 10 bases left in between. The CDR3 totals 14 residues. The V gene's germline CDR1 is SGHNT and CDR2 YYREEE (reference sequence). The DNA for the CDR3 is TGTGCCAGCAGCTTGGATCCAGAAATCGGGGAGCTGTTTTTT. It translates to CASSLDPEIGELFF. Based on the CDR3 plus reference TRBV5-4 and TRBJ2-2, the full variable domain is ETGVTQSPTHLIKTRGQQVTLRCSSQSGHNTVSWYQQALGQGPQFIFQYYREEENGRGNFPPRFSGLQFPNYSSELNVNALELDDSALYLCASSLDPEIGELFFGEGSRLTVL.

The rearrangement links TRBV6-5 to TRBJ1-2; 7 nucleotides match TRBD1. Trimming at V came to 2 bases and at J to 2 bases, leaving 8 bases not matched to a gene. Germline assignment: CDR1 MNHEY and CDR2 SVGAGI. CDR3 length: 16 residues. CDR3 in amino acids: CASSYRTGGVNYGYTF. CDR3 coding DNA: TGTGCCAGCAGTTACAGGACAGGAGGGGTGAACTATGGCTACACCTTC.

The genes are TRBV11-2 and TRBJ1-3, with 7 bases lining up with TRBD1. The germline gives CDR1 SGHAT, CDR2 FQNNGV. The junction had 6 bases not matched to a gene; V was cut back by 5 bases and J by 2 bases. The CDR3 sequence is 15 residues long. The chain's CDR3 is CASSRTGETGNTIYF. The CDR3 bases are TGTGCCAGCAGCCGGACAGGAGAAACTGGAAACACCATATATTTT.

The CDR3 region has the DNA TGTGCCAGCACTAGAAGGACAGGCTCAGGCACCCAGTACTTC. This sequence encodes CASTRRTGSGTQYF. The chain couples TRBV2 to TRBJ2-5, with TRBD1 matching 7 bases. The ends lost 7 bases at V and 8 bases at J; junction bases unmatched: 13. The CDR3 has 14 residues. Germline V lookup: CDR1 SNHLY, CDR2 FYNNEI. Together with reference TRBV2 and TRBJ2-5, the CDR3 gives the full variable domain: EPEVTQTPSHQVTQMGQEVILRCVPISNHLYFYWYRQILGQKVEFLVSFYNNEISEKSEIFDDQFSVERPDGSNFTLKIRSTKLEDSAMYFCASTRRTGSGTQYFGPGTRLLVL.

The chain couples TRBV27 to TRBJ1-1, with 7 bases fitting TRBD1. There are 14 residues in the CDR3. In germline, CDR1 is MNHEY, CDR2 SMNVEV (reference sequence). V was clipped by 5 bases and J by 2 bases; unmatched bases: 5. Here the CDR3 reads CASSDRDSNTEAFF. The CDR3 DNA is TGTGCCAGCAGTGACCGGGACAGCAACACTGAAGCTTTCTTT.

The chain's CDR3 is CASSRGNQGLEAFF. The CDR3 DNA follows: TGTGCCAGCAGTCGGGGGAATCAAGGCCTCGAAGCTTTCTTT. The chain couples TRBV2 to TRBJ1-1; a possible D gene is TRBD1 (5 bases). V was cut by 5 bases and J by 8 bases, with 18 bases left in between. The CDR3 runs to 14 residues. Germline CDR1 reads SNHLY; CDR2 reads FYNNEI.